This T cell receptor beta chain was recorded in a study of blood T cell repertoires in COVID-19. The protocol was immunoSEQ multiplex PCR, while the TCRdb copy is restricted to in-frame clones and leaves out a portion. The table has 300,000 to 400,000 clones, around 85% seen once. The germline V gene encodes CDR1 KGHDR and CDR2 SFDVKD. This CDR3 region has 14 residues. V lost 5 bases to trimming and J lost 1 base, with 10 bases between them. The sample consisted of PBMCs or T cells enriched from blood (not recorded which). This chain joins TRBV24-1 and TRBJ1-2, with D unclear. The TCR sequence derives from a woman aged 25 to 45 who had been exposed to COVID-19. CDR3 nucleotide sequence: TGTGCCACCAGTGCGCACAGCTATAACTATGGCTACACCTTC. Translation: CATSAHSYNYGYTF.